This T cell receptor beta chain was observed in a study of blood T cell repertoires in COVID-19. Trimming took off 7 bases at V and 2 bases at J, with 10 bases between the two ends. The CDR3 is 13 residues long. Germline lookup yields CDR1 SGHTA and CDR2 FQGNSA. Assay used: immunoSEQ multiplex PCR; TCRdb lists only in-frame clones, some missing. The top ten hold around 19% of the sample, which has fewer than 85,000 clones, 65% to 80% seen once. This rearrangement joins TRBV7-2 to TRBJ2-3; D remains ambiguous. The sequence derives from a woman at least 80 years old with active or convalescent COVID-19. Sequenced material: peripheral blood. CDR3 nucleotides: TGTGCCAGCAACCTAAAACCCACAGATACGCAGTATTTT. It is translated as CASNLKPTDTQYF.